These T cell receptor beta chains were read from a single sample in a study of beta chain features in type 1 diabetes. The protocol was immunoSEQ multiplex PCR, while the TCRdb copy is restricted to in-frame clones and leaves out a portion. Here the sample spans hundreds of thousands of clones, around 65% being singletons. Sequenced sample: naive CD4+ T cells from blood. Source of these receptors: a man aged 30 to 39 in good health. CDR3s include the opening cysteine and the closing phenylalanine or tryptophan. D genes are given only for firm matches. Rows give clone size only sometimes, using once, few, many, or a class for an expanded clone.

d_call | j_call | v_call | clone_size | cdr3_length | cdr3_aa | cdr3_nt
NA | TRBJ2-5 | TRBV11-2 | few | 11 | CASRRVETQYF | TGTGCCAGCAGGAGGGTCGAGACCCAGTACTTC
NA | TRBJ2-2 | TRBV5-6 | NA | 11 | CASSLAGELFF | TGTGCCAGCAGCTTGGCCGGGGAGCTGTTTTTT
NA | TRBJ2-3 | TRBV4-1 | NA | 13 | CASSPRLADTQYF | TGCGCCAGCAGCCCGAGACTCGCAGATACGCAGTATTTT
NA | TRBJ2-7 | TRBV7-2 | NA | 13 | CASSPGGGDEQYF | TGTGCCAGCAGCCCCGGTGGAGGGGACGAGCAGTACTTC
TRBD1 | TRBJ2-5 | TRBV30 | NA | 14 | CAWSRDRGLETQYF | TGTGCCTGGAGTCGAGACAGGGGGCTGGAGACCCAGTACTTC
NA | TRBJ1-2 | TRBV7-9 | NA | 10 | CASSYIDYTF | TGTGCCAGCAGCTATATAGACTACACCTTC
NA | TRBJ2-2 | TRBV29-1 | NA | 11 | CSARDTGELFF | TGCAGCGCCCGGGACACCGGGGAGCTGTTTTTT
NA | TRBJ2-7 | TRBV7-7 | NA | 14 | CASSLASAGHEQYF | TGTGCCAGCAGCTTAGCATCGGCAGGGCATGAGCAGTACTTC
NA | TRBJ1-1 | TRBV10-3 | once | 14 | CAISAKGIDTEAFF | TGTGCCATCAGTGCTAAGGGGATTGACACTGAAGCTTTCTTT
NA | TRBJ2-6 | TRBV9 | NA | 15 | CASSAQPSGANVLTF | TGTGCCAGCAGCGCTCAACCCTCTGGGGCCAACGTCCTGACTTTC
NA | TRBJ2-6 | TRBV28 | NA | 18 | CASRAGLQIGSGANVLTF | TGTGCCAGCAGGGCGGGACTCCAGATAGGATCTGGGGCCAACGTCCTGACTTTC
NA | TRBJ2-1 | TRBV6-4 | NA | 13 | CASSDSRGNEQFF | TGTGCCAGCAGTGACTCTAGGGGAAATGAGCAGTTCTTC
TRBD1 | TRBJ1-1 | TRBV7-9 | NA | 12 | CASSARDSQAFF | TGTGCCAGCAGCGCCCGGGACAGCCAAGCTTTCTTT
NA | TRBJ2-3 | TRBV14 | NA | 14 | CASSQERPLDTQYF | TGTGCCAGCAGCCAAGAACGTCCTTTGGATACGCAGTATTTT
NA | TRBJ2-7 | TRBV30 | once | 12 | CAWSPTPYEQYF | TGTGCCTGGAGTCCGACCCCCTACGAGCAGTACTTC
TRBD1 | TRBJ2-1 | TRBV7-9 | NA | 14 | CASSHRQGASEQFF | TGTGCCAGCAGCCACCGACAGGGGGCCAGTGAGCAGTTCTTC
NA | TRBJ2-3 | TRBV29-1 | few | 12 | CSVVLASDTQYF | TGCAGCGTTGTGCTAGCGTCAGATACGCAGTATTTT
NA | TRBJ2-2 | TRBV5-1 | NA | 15 | CASSLPQGKTGELFF | TGCGCCAGCAGCTTGCCTCAGGGGAAAACCGGGGAGCTGTTTTTT
TRBD1 | TRBJ2-5 | TRBV30 | NA | 14 | CACIRLTGQETQYF | TGTGCCTGCATTAGATTGACAGGGCAAGAGACCCAGTACTTC
NA | TRBJ1-1 | TRBV29-1 | NA | 13 | CSVQYHYNTEAFF | TGCAGCGTTCAATACCACTATAACACTGAAGCTTTCTTT
NA | TRBJ2-3 | TRBV11-2 | NA | 11 | CASSAQDTQYF | TGTGCCAGCAGCGCTCAAGATACGCAGTATTTT
NA | TRBJ1-5 | TRBV9 | NA | 14 | CASSVGQGPQPQHF | TGTGCCAGCAGCGTAGGGCAGGGCCCTCAGCCCCAGCATTTT
NA | TRBJ1-1 | TRBV29-1 | once | 13 | CSVTTGLDTEAFF | TGCAGCGTCACCACAGGGCTGGACACTGAAGCTTTCTTT
NA | TRBJ2-3 | TRBV5-6 | once | 14 | CASSLLTGPDTQYF | TGTGCCAGCAGCCTCCTAACAGGGCCAGATACGCAGTATTTT
TRBD2 | TRBJ2-1 | TRBV9 | NA | 20 | CASSPHGTGLAGGTYNEQFF | TGTGCCAGCAGCCCGCACGGGACGGGACTAGCGGGAGGTACTTACAATGAGCAGTTCTTC
TRBD1 | TRBJ2-1 | TRBV29-1 | few | 13 | CSVAGTAKNEQFF | TGCAGCGTTGCCGGGACAGCAAAGAATGAGCAGTTCTTC
TRBD2 | TRBJ2-5 | TRBV4-1 | few | 15 | CASSQGRGGRETQYF | TGCGCCAGCAGCCAAGGGCGGGGGGGCCGAGAGACCCAGTACTTC
NA | TRBJ2-7 | TRBV5-1 | NA | 14 | CASSMGTSREEQYF | TGCGCCAGCAGCATGGGGACATCTAGAGAGGAGCAGTACTTC
NA | TRBJ2-4 | TRBV7-9 | NA | 10 | CATGHNIQYF | TGTGCCACCGGACACAACATTCAGTACTTC
NA | TRBJ1-1 | TRBV2 | NA | 15 | CASSTSDSPNTEAFF | TGTGCCAGCAGTACGAGTGACAGCCCGAACACTGAAGCTTTCTTT
TRBD1 | TRBJ2-7 | TRBV14 | NA | 15 | CASSPWDREGREQYF | TGTGCCAGCAGCCCTTGGGACAGGGAAGGACGCGAGCAGTACTTC
TRBD1 | TRBJ1-2 | TRBV30 | few | 13 | CAWSVQGAYGYTF | TGTGCCTGGAGTGTACAGGGGGCATATGGCTACACCTTC
NA | TRBJ2-3 | TRBV11-2 | NA | 14 | CASSLDTHTDTQYF | TGTGCCAGCAGCTTAGATACACACACAGATACGCAGTATTTT
NA | TRBJ2-2 | TRBV10-3 | NA | 14 | CAISESKDTGELFF | TGTGCCATCAGTGAGTCTAAGGACACCGGGGAGCTGTTTTTT
TRBD2 | TRBJ2-7 | TRBV9 | NA | 14 | CASSPGRERYEQYF | TGTGCCAGCAGCCCGGGGAGGGAGAGGTACGAGCAGTACTTC
NA | TRBJ2-1 | TRBV9 | NA | 16 | CASSVGPPSSYNEQFF | TGTGCCAGCAGCGTAGGTCCTCCCAGCTCCTACAATGAGCAGTTCTTC
TRBD1 | TRBJ2-3 | TRBV11-2 | NA | 16 | CASSITGGRETDTQYF | TGTGCCAGCAGCATAACAGGGGGCAGGGAAACAGATACGCAGTATTTT
TRBD1 | TRBJ2-7 | TRBV30 | NA | 14 | CAWSGRQGQDEQYF | TGTGCCTGGAGTGGGCGACAGGGACAGGACGAGCAGTACTTC
NA | TRBJ2-1 | TRBV14 | NA | 17 | CASSFLTAGMAYNEQFF | TGTGCCAGCAGCTTCCTAACGGCAGGCATGGCCTACAATGAGCAGTTCTTC
NA | TRBJ2-1 | TRBV30 | once | 14 | CAWQPSETYNEQFF | TGTGCCTGGCAACCCAGTGAAACCTACAATGAGCAGTTCTTC